A single sample is the source of the 17 T cell receptor beta chains below, sequenced in a study of blood T cells in healthy people across ages. PCR was performed a second time for about 7 to 11 cycles using a sample-barcoded 5' primer and a J-beta primer mix. TCRdb reanalysed the 5' RACE reads using MiXCR and keeps one entry per CDR3 protein. The sample has hundreds of thousands of distinct CDR3 sequences, around 52% seen once. Sequencing used blood. The receptors were sampled from a woman aged 80 or over in good health.

The genes are TRBV12-3 or TRBV12-4 and TRBJ2-7; 8 bases line up with TRBD1. The V and J ends lost 3 bases and 3 bases, in that order; junction bases with no gene match: 7. The CDR3 totals 15 residues. The CDR3 DNA reads TGTGCCAGCAGTTTCGGGACAGGACTTCTCTACGAGCAGTACTTC. This encodes CASSFGTGLLYEQYF.

This clonotype was detected a few times. J is TRBJ2-7 and V is TRBV24-1; perhaps D is TRBD1 or TRBD2 (5 bases each). Trimming cost V 1 base and J 7 bases, with 13 bases left between them. Germline V gene sequence: CDR1 KGHDR, CDR2 SFDVKD. The length of the CDR3 is 14 residues. The CDR3 loop is CATSDFRDPKEQYF. The CDR3 bases are TGTGCCACCAGTGATTTCCGGGACCCAAAGGAGCAGTACTTC.

V gene TRBV24-1 combines with J gene TRBJ2-3, with D unresolved. V was clipped by 5 bases and J by 1 base, with 12 bases between them. This CDR3 has 15 residues. Germline loops: CDR1 KGHDR, CDR2 SFDVKD. The CDR3 reads CATSGHQRGTDTQYF. CDR3 in DNA: TGTGCCACCAGTGGGCACCAACGGGGCACAGATACGCAGTATTTT.

There are a few counts of this clonotype. V is TRBV20-1 and J is TRBJ2-7, with 9 bases aligning to TRBD1. V shed 5 bases, J shed 6 bases, and the junction held 8 bases outside the gene matches. The CDR3 contains 13 residues. The V gene's germline CDR1 is DFQATT and CDR2 SNEGSKA (reference sequence). CDR3 sequence: CSARRDRVAEQYF. The CDR3 nucleotides read TGCAGTGCTCGCCGGGACAGGGTTGCCGAGCAGTACTTC.

With respect to this clonotype: This may arise from a read error, as a much more abundant clone is one base away. The chain recombines TRBV28 with TRBJ2-5; D may be TRBD1 (6 bases). CDR3 size: 13 residues. Germline V CDR1 and CDR2: MDHEN, SYDVKM. The V end lost 4 bases, the J end lost 13 bases, and 19 bases lay between the germline ends. CDR3 in amino acids: CASSSAGAHERYF. CDR3 sequence (DNA): TGTGCCAGCAGTTCGGCAGGGGCCCACGAGCGGTACTTC.

On this clonotype itself: A much bigger clone sits one base away, suggesting this may be a read error. The chain employs TRBV7-9 and TRBJ2-3, with no clear D. The CDR3 length is 11 residues. Deletions cut 5 bases from V and 5 bases from J, with 5 bases between. Germline CDR1 reads SEHNR; CDR2 reads FQNEAQ (reference sequence). The CDR3 nucleotides are TGTGCCAGCAGCATGATAGATACGCAGTATTTT. Translation: CASSMIDTQYF.

In its sample, this clonotype was seen a few times. The chain uses TRBV3-1 and TRBJ2-5, with D tentatively TRBD1 (5 bases). Trimming took off 3 bases at V and 4 bases at J, with 12 bases between the two ends. This CDR3 spans 14 amino acids. Germline CDR1 reads LGHDT; CDR2 reads YNNKEL (reference sequence). The CDR3 sequence is CASSHAGSSETQYF. The CDR3 bases are TGTGCCAGCAGCCATGCAGGGTCCTCAGAGACCCAGTACTTC.

The CDR3 here is CATSRETGGLYF. DNA for the CDR3: TGTGCCACCAGCAGAGAAACAGGGGGCCTGTACTTC. V usage is TRBV15 and J usage is TRBJ2-7; 9 bases fit TRBD1. The CDR3 covers 12 residues. Germline values: CDR1 LNHNV, CDR2 YYDKDF (reference sequence). The V segment lost 0 bases and the J segment 12 bases; nucleotides outside the gene matches: 3.

This clonotype has at least ten counts. This chain joins TRBV9 and TRBJ2-3, with D uncertain. From germline, CDR1 is SGDLS and CDR2 YYNGEE. This CDR3 contains 14 residues. The germline V and J ends were trimmed by 4 bases and 3 bases, with 12 bases remaining between them. The CDR3 nucleotides are TGTGCCAGCAGCCCTGTGACTCGAACAGATACGCAGTATTTT. This codes for CASSPVTRTDTQYF.

This chain connects TRBV5-6 to TRBJ1-2; TRBD1 is a possible D gene (6 bases). CDR1 and CDR2 (germline): SGHDT, YYEEEE. V lost 4 bases and J 4 bases, leaving 14 bases between the germline ends. This CDR3 has 14 amino acids. The CDR3 nucleotides read TGTGCCAGCAGCGTGGATCAGGGGATCTATGGCTACACCTTC. Translation gives CASSVDQGIYGYTF.

This clonotype has only a few counts. V and J are TRBV20-1 and TRBJ2-3, with D maybe TRBD2 (5 bases). The ends were cut back, 8 bases at V and 4 bases at J, with 10 bases in the middle. The CDR3 runs to 11 residues. The germline gives CDR1 DFQATT, CDR2 SNEGSKA (reference sequence). The CDR3 loop is CSPGVPDTQYF. The CDR3, as DNA: TGCAGTCCCGGGGTCCCAGATACGCAGTATTTT.

The V gene is TRBV7-9, the J gene TRBJ2-7, with 7 bases aligning to TRBD1. This CDR3 is 14 amino acids long. V gave up 5 bases and J gave up 2 bases; unmatched junction bases: 6. Germline CDR1 SEHNR, CDR2 FQNEAQ (reference sequence). CDR3 amino acids: CASSQDRKAYEQYF. CDR3 nucleotide sequence: TGTGCCAGCAGCCAGGACAGGAAAGCCTACGAGCAGTACTTC. Based on the CDR3 plus reference TRBV7-9 and TRBJ2-7, the full variable domain is DTGVSQNPRHKITKRGQNVTFRCDPISEHNRLYWYRQTLGQGPEFLTYFQNEAQLEKSRLLSDRFSAERPKGSFSTLEIQRTEQGDSAMYLCASSQDRKAYEQYFGPGTRLTVT.

This rearrangement joins TRBV3-1 to TRBJ2-1; the D gene is possibly TRBD2 (6 bases). The germline V gene encodes CDR1 LGHDT and CDR2 YNNKEL (reference sequence). The CDR3 runs 13 residues. Deletions cut 6 bases from V and 9 bases from J, with 15 bases between. CDR3 residues: CASSRDSESEQFF. CDR3 sequence (DNA): TGTGCCAGCAGTCGGGACTCCGAGAGTGAGCAGTTCTTC.

The rearrangement uses TRBV28 and TRBJ1-1; D remains unclear. The length of the CDR3 is 12 residues. Trimming removed 1 base from V and 11 bases from J, with 11 bases in between. In germline, CDR1 is MDHEN, CDR2 SYDVKM. CDR3 coding DNA: TGTGCCAGCAGTTTATCCCCGGACGGGGCTTTCTTT. This encodes CASSLSPDGAFF.

V and J are TRBV7-2 and TRBJ2-4, with D possibly being TRBD1 (6 bases). Germline CDR1 reads SGHTA; CDR2 reads FQGNSA. V was shortened by 5 bases and J by 0 bases, with 11 bases between the two germline ends. The CDR3 is 15 residues long. The CDR3 coding sequence is TGTGCCAGCAGCCCCGGACAGCTAGCCAAAAACATTCAGTACTTC. Protein product: CASSPGQLAKNIQYF. The full variable domain, completed using reference TRBV7-2 and TRBJ2-4, is GAGVSQSPSNKVTEKGKDVELRCDPISGHTALYWYRQSLGQGLEFLIYFQGNSAPDKSGLPSDRFSAERTGGSVSTLTIQRTQQEDSAVYLCASSPGQLAKNIQYFGAGTRLSVL.

This clonotype was seen many times. V and J are TRBV4-1 and TRBJ2-1, with D hard to call. CDR1 is MGHRA and CDR2 is YSYEKL in the germline V gene. The CDR3 length is 11 residues. Trimming pared 0 bases from V and 10 bases from J, leaving 4 bases between. The CDR3 spells CASSQDREQFF. The CDR3 DNA sequence: TGCGCCAGCAGCCAAGATAGGGAGCAGTTCTTC.

This clonotype was seen at least ten times. The chain recombines TRBV6-5 with TRBJ2-3; the match to TRBD2 covers 11 bases. CDR1 and CDR2 (germline): MNHEY, SVGAGI. This CDR3 has 18 residues. The V gene end was trimmed by 8 bases and the J gene end by 2 bases; junction bases not matched to a gene: 15. In DNA, the CDR3 is TGTGCCAGCTTACTAGCGGGGGCCCCCGTGAGCTTCACAGATACGCAGTATTTT. Its translation is CASLLAGAPVSFTDTQYF.